The 25 T cell receptor beta chains below come from one sample, sequenced in a study of Ad26.COV2.S vaccination and SARS-CoV-2 variants. Treatment noted: about 20 received Ad26.COV2.S at low or high dose, single or two shots; roughly 5 received placebo; per-sample allocation not given. Sampling took place 63 days after the first vaccine or placebo injection. Sequenced by immunoSEQ multiplex PCR; TCRdb stores in-frame clones only, minus some. In the table there are more than 300,000 clones, about 87% of which are singletons. The sample was peripheral blood, taken in a trial of Ad26.COV2.S vaccine versus placebo. The receptors come from a person aged 18-60 years who received the Ad26.COV2.S COVID-19 vaccine or a placebo.

The count of this clone is one. This chain joins TRBV6-5 and TRBJ1-4; no clear D gene. The CDR3 length is 15 residues. V lost 6 bases to trimming and J lost 4 bases, with 15 bases between them. CDR1 MNHEY and CDR2 SVGAGI come from the germline V gene. CDR3 amino acids: CASRSAARYNEKLFF. DNA of the CDR3: TGTGCCAGCAGGTCCGCTGCGAGATATAATGAAAAACTGTTTTTT.

This clone was found a few times. V and J are TRBV7-3 and TRBJ2-7, with D unclear. The V end was cut by 2 bases, the J end by 0 bases, with 2 bases between. The germline V gene encodes CDR1 SGHTA and CDR2 FQGTGA. The CDR3 consists of 12 residues. The CDR3 DNA is TGTGCCAGCAGCTTAGGCTCCTACGAGCAGTACTTC. The encoded protein is CASSLGSYEQYF.

CDR3: CASSIRGTGRSNQPQHF. DNA for the CDR3: TGTGCCAGTAGTATAAGGGGGACAGGAAGGAGCAATCAGCCCCAGCATTTT. This chain connects TRBV19 to TRBJ1-5; 8 positions agree with TRBD1. The CDR3 is made up of 17 amino acids. CDR1 is LNHDA and CDR2 is SQIVND in the germline V gene (reference sequence). Trimming at V came to 2 bases and at J to 1 base, leaving 7 bases not matched to a gene.

This clone was picked up one time. V gene TRBV12-3 or TRBV12-4 combines with J gene TRBJ2-2; TRBD2 agrees at 7 bases. V lost 11 bases and J lost 10; bases outside the gene matches: 13. CDR3 length: 13 residues. CDR3: CAGEGAGEEELFF. The CDR3 nucleotides are TGTGCCGGGGAGGGCGCCGGGGAAGAGGAGCTGTTTTTT.

This clone was picked up one time. The chain's CDR3 is CASSPSGGRGRQYF. The CDR3 region has the DNA TGTGCCAGTTCCCCTTCCGGGGGTCGGGGACGGCAGTACTTC. The V gene is TRBV21-1, the J gene TRBJ2-7; no check of the table's D call, TRBD2, against the DNA was made. TRBV21-1 is a documented pseudogene. CDR3 length: 14 residues.

The V gene is TRBV9, the J gene TRBJ1-1; 8 nucleotides agree with TRBD1. Germline V lookup: CDR1 SGDLS, CDR2 YYNGEE. The CDR3 spans 15 residues. J lost 5 bases, V lost 4 bases, and 10 bases had no gene match. CDR3 DNA sequence: TGTGCCAGCAGCTTCAGCAGGGGGCTGGGAACTGAAGCTTTCTTT. Amino acids: CASSFSRGLGTEAFF.

V is TRBV11-1 and J is TRBJ2-5, with no clear D. Germline V gene data show CDR1 as SGHAT and CDR2 as FQDESV (reference sequence). Trimming pared 9 bases from V and 0 bases from J, leaving 17 bases between. This CDR3 region has 15 residues. The CDR3 sequence: CASTGPGRNQETQYF. CDR3 nucleotides: TGTGCCAGTACCGGTCCCGGACGGAACCAAGAGACCCAGTACTTC.

The chain carries TRBV9 and TRBJ1-5, with TRBD1 identical over 7 bases. The V and J ends lost 1 base and 7 bases, in that order; junction bases with no gene match: 5. Germline loops: CDR1 SGDLS, CDR2 YYNGEE. The CDR3 consists of 14 residues. This CDR3 is CASSVTGAEQPQHF. CDR3 sequence (DNA): TGTGCCAGCAGCGTAACAGGGGCCGAACAGCCCCAGCATTTT. Variable domain in full (rest from reference TRBV9 and TRBJ1-5): DSGVTQTPKHLITATGQRVTLRCSPRSGDLSVYWYQQSLDQGLQFLIQYYNGEERAKGNILERFSAQQFPDLHSELNLSSLELGDSALYFCASSVTGAEQPQHFGDGTRLSIL.

J is TRBJ2-2 and V is TRBV11-2; D ambiguous. V gave up 5 bases and J gave up 5 bases, with 12 bases separating them. Germline CDR1 reads SGHAT; CDR2 reads FQNNGV. The CDR3 consists of 14 residues. The CDR3 region is CASSPGRRTGELFF. In DNA, the CDR3 is TGTGCCAGCAGCCCCGGCAGAAGGACCGGGGAGCTGTTTTTT.

Regarding this clone: An end of the junction differs from the germline gene, which may be a read error. V is TRBV6-5 and J is TRBJ2-4; D may be TRBD2 (7 bases). Germline CDR1 MNHEY, CDR2 SVGAGI. This CDR3 is built from 15 residues. CDR3 in DNA: TGTGCCAGCAGCCCCGAAGGGGGGGCCAGAAACATTCAGTACTTC. Its translation is CASSPEGGARNIQYF.

The chain has TRBV3-1 (or the pseudogene TRBV3-2) and TRBJ1-1; no definite D call. The CDR3 sequence is 15 residues long. Trimming cost V 0 bases and J 0 bases, with 8 bases left between them. Germline V gene sequence: CDR1 LGHDT, CDR2 YNNKEL (reference sequence). The CDR3 DNA sequence: TGTGCCAGCAGCCAAGATCTAGGGATGAACACTGAAGCTTTCTTT. This codes for CASSQDLGMNTEAFF.

V and J are TRBV14 and TRBJ2-7; the D is unclear. V was cut by 2 bases and J by 7 bases, with 12 bases left in between. Germline loops: CDR1 SGHDN, CDR2 FVKESK. The CDR3 is 13 amino acids. The CDR3 reads CASSQMKVLEQYF. The CDR3 DNA is TGTGCCAGCAGCCAAATGAAGGTTTTAGAGCAGTACTTC. Using reference TRBV14 and TRBJ2-7 for the parts outside the CDR3, the full variable domain is EAGVTQFPSHSVIEKGQTVTLRCDPISGHDNLYWYRRVMGKEIKFLLHFVKESKQDESGMPNNRFLAERTGGTYSTLKVQPAELEDSGVYFCASSQMKVLEQYFGPGTRLTVT.

The chain links TRBV30 to TRBJ2-3; the D gene is possibly TRBD2 (5 bases). V dropped 1 base and J dropped 6 bases, with 8 bases sitting between them. The CDR3 runs to 12 residues. From germline, CDR1 is GTSNPN and CDR2 SVGIG (reference sequence). DNA for the CDR3: TGTGCCTGGAGTGCCCAGCGGGATACGCAGTATTTT. Protein product: CAWSAQRDTQYF. The full variable domain, rest sourced from reference TRBV30 and TRBJ2-3, is SQTIHQWPATLVQPVGSPLSLECTVEGTSNPNLYWYRQAAGRGLQLLFYSVGIGQISSEVPQNLSASRPQDRQFILSSKKLLLSDSGFYLCAWSAQRDTQYFGPGTRLTVL.

This clone was seen a handful of times. The chain links TRBV28 to TRBJ2-7, with a weak D call TRBD1 (5 bases). The ends were cut back, 2 bases at V and 7 bases at J, with 15 bases in the middle. This CDR3 is built from 14 residues. Germline lookup yields CDR1 MDHEN and CDR2 SYDVKM. CDR3: CASSLSPRQGEQYF. The CDR3 region has the DNA TGTGCCAGCAGTTTAAGCCCCCGGCAGGGTGAGCAGTACTTC.

V and J are TRBV7-3 and TRBJ1-5; D possibly corresponds to TRBD1 (5 bases). The ends were cut back, 5 bases at V and 2 bases at J, with 19 bases in the middle. The CDR3 has 17 residues. Germline CDR1 is SGHTA and CDR2 is FQGTGA. Written as DNA, the CDR3 is TGTGCCAGCAGCCTGGGGCCCAGGATTTCTGGCAATCAGCCCCAGCATTTT. Translated, it gives CASSLGPRISGNQPQHF.

The chain links TRBV19 to TRBJ1-1; the D gene is possibly TRBD1 (5 bases). Germline CDR1 reads LNHDA; CDR2 reads SQIVND (reference sequence). V was clipped by 5 bases and J by 6 bases, with 25 bases between them. CDR3 size: 17 residues. This chain's CDR3 is CASSETERKQARAEAFF. The CDR3 region has the DNA TGTGCCAGTAGTGAAACAGAACGGAAACAGGCTCGCGCTGAAGCTTTCTTT.

The chain employs TRBV4-1 and TRBJ2-3; 7 nucleotides align to TRBD1. Germline lookup yields CDR1 MGHRA and CDR2 YSYEKL. CDR3 length: 17 amino acids. The V and J ends lost 6 bases and 1 base, in that order; junction bases with no gene match: 13. CDR3 amino acids: CASSVAPTGKGTDTQYF. The DNA for the CDR3 is TGCGCCAGCAGTGTGGCGCCGACAGGGAAGGGCACAGATACGCAGTATTTT.

The V gene is TRBV5-1, the J gene TRBJ2-6, with D perhaps matching TRBD1 or TRBD2 (6 bases each). The germline CDR1 and CDR2 sequences are SGHRS and YFSETQ. This CDR3 has 14 residues. Trimming removed 6 bases from V and 4 bases from J, with 11 bases in between. In nucleotides, the CDR3 is TGCGCCAGCACTCGGGGGCCGGGGGCCAACGTCCTGACTTTC. Translating gives CASTRGPGANVLTF.

The CDR3 bases are TGTGCCAGCACTCGGACAGGCACTGGAAACACCATATATTTT. It encodes CASTRTGTGNTIYF. The V gene is TRBV2, the J gene TRBJ1-3, with TRBD1 matching over 7 bases. The germline V gene has CDR1 SNHLY and CDR2 FYNNEI. This CDR3 contains 14 residues. V was clipped by 7 bases and J by 2 bases; unmatched bases: 5.

The V call is TRBV7-8, the J call TRBJ2-5; no definite D call. The V end lost 7 bases, the J end lost 3 bases, and 0 bases lay between the germline ends. Germline lookup yields CDR1 SGHVS and CDR2 FQNEAQ. This CDR3 has 9 residues. Here the CDR3 reads CASKETQYF. CDR3 in DNA: TGTGCCAGCAAAGAGACCCAGTACTTC. The whole variable domain, remainder taken from reference TRBV7-8 and TRBJ2-5, is GAGVSQSPRYKVAKRGQDVALRCDPISGHVSLFWYQQALGQGPEFLTYFQNEAQLDKSGLPSDRFFAERPEGSVSTLKIQRTQQEDSAVYLCASKETQYFGPGTRLLVL.

The V gene is TRBV7-2, the J gene TRBJ2-7, with D perhaps matching TRBD2 (6 bases). The V end was cut by 4 bases, the J end by 5 bases, with 12 bases between. The CDR3 covers 13 residues. Germline lookup yields CDR1 SGHTA and CDR2 FQGNSA. In nucleotides, the CDR3 is TGTGCCAGCAGCTGGGACTCAGGGAACGAGCAGTACTTC. Its translation is CASSWDSGNEQYF.

V gene TRBV6-2 or TRBV6-3 combines with J gene TRBJ2-1; D is possibly TRBD1 or TRBD2 (5 bases each). V lost 0 bases and J 4 bases, leaving 10 bases between the germline ends. The CDR3 runs 15 residues. Germline CDR1 MNHEY, CDR2 SVGEGT. CDR3 sequence: CASSYSGDPYNEQFF. CDR3 sequence (DNA): TGTGCCAGCAGTTACTCTGGGGACCCGTACAATGAGCAGTTCTTC.

The V gene is TRBV27, the J gene TRBJ1-5; possibly TRBD1 for D (5 bases). Looked up from germline, CDR1 is MNHEY and CDR2 is SMNVEV (reference sequence). This CDR3 has 13 amino acids. V was shortened by 2 bases and J by 5 bases, with 7 bases between the two germline ends. CDR3 in amino acids: CASSLVGDQPQHF. The CDR3 bases are TGTGCCAGCAGTTTAGTAGGGGATCAGCCCCAGCATTTT.

J is TRBJ2-2 and V is TRBV7-3; 7 nucleotides match TRBD2. CDR1 is SGHTA and CDR2 is FQGTGA in the germline V gene. Trimming cost V 1 base and J 2 bases; bases outside gene matches: 1. The CDR3 sequence is 15 residues long. The CDR3 here is CASSLSGGNTGELFF. The CDR3, as DNA: TGTGCCAGCAGCTTAAGCGGGGGAAACACCGGGGAGCTGTTTTTT.

The chain uses TRBV7-3 and TRBJ2-1; TRBD2 agrees at 7 bases. This CDR3 contains 15 residues. Germline CDR1 is SGHTA and CDR2 is FQGTGA. Losses at the gene ends were 0 bases for V and 3 bases for J; bases not matched to a gene: 2. CDR3 residues: CASSLTTSVYNEQFF. The CDR3 bases are TGTGCCAGCAGCTTAACCACTAGCGTCTACAATGAGCAGTTCTTC.